The 9 T cell receptor beta chains below all came from one sample that was sequenced in a study of shared clonotypes between healthy human individuals. Data came from immunoSEQ multiplex PCR; TCRdb stores just in-frame clones and leaves some out. The sample yields about 2.4 million clones, more than 85% seen once. Sequences were obtained from naive CD4+ T cells from PBMCs. Regarding subset: CD45RA+ positively selected. The origin of the receptors is a man aged 18 to 30 in good health. Some clones in this sample may be carry-over from other donors' samples.

To note about this clone: Within the sample, other DNA sequences also encode this same CDR3. This chain connects TRBV2 to TRBJ1-5, with D possibly matching TRBD1 (6 bases). V was shortened by 6 bases and J by 8 bases, with 8 bases between the two germline ends. The CDR3 extends over 11 amino acids. CDR1 is SNHLY and CDR2 is FYNNEI in the germline V gene. CDR3: CASRGGEPQHF. DNA for the CDR3: TGTGCCAGCAGAGGGGGAGAGCCCCAGCATTTT.

The genes are TRBV30 and TRBJ2-5; D is possibly TRBD2 (6 bases). The length of the CDR3 is 12 residues. Trimming cost V 8 bases and J 0 bases, with 10 bases left between them. Germline-derived CDR1 and CDR2 are GTSNPN and SVGIG (reference sequence). The DNA of the CDR3 is TGTGCCATACTAGCAAACCAAGAGACCCAGTACTTC. It translates to CAILANQETQYF. Variable domain in full (rest from reference TRBV30 and TRBJ2-5): SQTIHQWPATLVQPVGSPLSLECTVEGTSNPNLYWYRQAAGRGLQLLFYSVGIGQISSEVPQNLSASRPQDRQFILSSKKLLLSDSGFYLCAILANQETQYFGPGTRLLVL.

The V and J genes are TRBV28 and TRBJ2-1, with 7 bases that match TRBD2. Germline V lookup: CDR1 MDHEN, CDR2 SYDVKM. This CDR3 spans 13 amino acids. V lost 6 bases to trimming and J lost 6 bases; unmatched junction nucleotides: 5. The CDR3: CASSLTSINEQFF. The CDR3 nucleotides read TGTGCCAGCAGCCTGACTAGCATCAATGAGCAGTTCTTC.

This chain uses TRBV7-9 with TRBJ2-7, with D possibly being TRBD1 (5 bases). In germline, CDR1 is SEHNR, CDR2 FQNEAQ (reference sequence). V gave up 2 bases and J gave up 0 bases, with 14 bases separating them. CDR3 size: 16 residues. The CDR3 DNA reads TGTGCCAGCAGCTTAAATACAGGATACACCTCCTACGAGCAGTACTTC. Translation gives CASSLNTGYTSYEQYF.

This chain links TRBV5-5 with TRBJ1-3; the D is unclear. V was cut by 1 base and J by 4 bases, with 9 bases left in between. The germline gives CDR1 SGHKS, CDR2 YYEKEE (reference sequence). This CDR3 contains 14 residues. In DNA form, the CDR3 reads TGTGCCAGCAGCTTGCCCAGTAAGGGAAACACCATATATTTT. The encoded protein is CASSLPSKGNTIYF.

The chain employs TRBV28 and TRBJ2-3, with 8 bases lining up with TRBD1. CDR3 length equals 17 residues. CDR1 is MDHEN and CDR2 is SYDVKM in the germline V gene. With V trimmed by 6 bases and J by 0 bases, 11 bases remained unmatched. CDR3 nucleotides: TGTGCCAGCAGGCCCCCCCAGGGGGCCCCGAGCACAGATACGCAGTATTTT. The encoded protein is CASRPPQGAPSTDTQYF.

DNA for the CDR3: TGCGCCAGCAGCTTTGGTGAGGGGGCGGGTGGCTACACCTTC. This codes for CASSFGEGAGGYTF. The chain employs TRBV5-1 and TRBJ1-2, with 7 bases lining up with TRBD1. This CDR3 is 14 amino acids long. CDR1 and CDR2 (germline): SGHRS, YFSETQ. With V trimmed by 2 bases and J by 7 bases, 8 bases remained unmatched.

V usage is TRBV5-4 and J usage is TRBJ1-1; 7 bases match TRBD1. Germline V lookup: CDR1 SGHNT, CDR2 YYREEE (reference sequence). This CDR3 comprises 13 residues. The ends lost 5 bases at V and 4 bases at J; junction bases unmatched: 5. The CDR3 protein is CASSWDSSTEAFF. DNA for the CDR3: TGTGCCAGCAGTTGGGACAGTAGCACTGAAGCTTTCTTT. The full variable domain, in which reference TRBV5-4 and TRBJ1-1 provide the parts outside the CDR3, is ETGVTQSPTHLIKTRGQQVTLRCSSQSGHNTVSWYQQALGQGPQFIFQYYREEENGRGNFPPRFSGLQFPNYSSELNVNALELDDSALYLCASSWDSSTEAFFGQGTRLTVV.

This chain links TRBV11-2 with TRBJ1-1, with unresolved D. The CDR3 totals 14 residues. Germline V CDR1 and CDR2: SGHAT, FQNNGV. V was trimmed by 4 bases and J by 4 bases, leaving 13 bases between them. For the CDR3, the DNA is TGTGCCAGCAGCTACCTCTTCAGCGCCACTGAAGCTTTCTTT. Protein sequence: CASSYLFSATEAFF.